This TCR beta chain comes out of a study of identical twins. A single record per CDR3 protein comes from TCRdb applying MiXCR to the 5' RACE reads. The table has 500,000 to 700,000 distinct CDR3 sequences, roughly 6.6% seen once. This clonotype was counted between two and nine times. The CDR3 length is 13 residues. Germline values: CDR1 SGHVS, CDR2 FNYEAQ. Trimming left V 5 bases short and J 8 bases short, with 12 bases between. These data are also associated with another study on yellow fever vaccine responses in identical twins.

The specimen sequenced was PBMCs. The chain couples TRBV7-6 to TRBJ2-2; D is unresolved. This clonotype was sampled from a woman between 18 and 29 years old in good health. DNA for the CDR3: TGTGCCAGCAGCCCACGCGCGTTGGGGGAGCTGTTTTTT. Protein sequence: CASSPRALGELFF.